This T cell receptor (beta chain) was obtained from a study of early T cells in non-severe SARS-CoV-2 infection (dated by TCRdb to about 2021). Regarding the research as a whole: Because TCR sequencing relied on bulk RNA taken from unsorted whole blood, pairing of alpha and beta chains was not possible. Study-wide conclusions, independent of this receptor: VDJdb matching was skewed toward anti-spike CD8 responses and likely underestimated virus-specific expansions by missing private and CD4 specificities.

About this clonotype: No cognate antigen has been identified for it. No base quality information exists; no much larger clone differs at one position.

A case-control design nested within a healthcare worker cohort in London, UK, was used, with weekly nasopharyngeal swab PCR tests and blood sampling performed. Healthcare workers were recruited between 23 and 31 March 2020, during the week of the UK lockdown, and were followed weekly for up to about 15 weeks. CDR1 and CDR2 are drawn from the germline V gene (reference sequence): SEHNR, FQNEAQ. The germline V end is reduced by 5 bases and the J end by 4 bases; junction bases left unmatched: 7. From cysteine to phenylalanine, the CDR3 is 15 amino acids long. The entry retains the CDR3 DNA only, 45 bases that are in frame from base 1. Libraries were built with 5' RACE. TCRdb records NextSeq 500 as the sequencer. The TCR library protocol attached unique molecular identifiers to individual cDNA molecules to correct for sequencing error and PCR bias. Sequencing covered both TCR alpha and beta chains, and within each sample the abundances of alpha and beta sequences were tightly co-correlated. The study's own analysis went as follows. Decombinator V4 was used to perform V gene, J gene and CDR3 annotation of TCR sequences. Expanded TCRs were defined as changing significantly between any two time points under a Poisson model with p below 0.0001. TCR abundances were normalised to the total number of TCRs sequenced per sample and were expressed as counts per million. MAIT TCRs were defined by TRAV1-2 paired with TRAJ12, TRAJ20 or TRAJ33, and iNKT TCRs by TRAV10 paired with TRAJ18. VDJdb, accessed 1 November 2021, was searched for CMV, EBV and SARS-CoV-2 annotated TCRs, excluding TCRs annotated for multiple antigens. Using fastp trimming at Q25 and MiXCR clonotype assembly, TCRdb reanalyzed the public sequencing data and kept in-frame beta chains. Every CDR3 protein is listed once, alongside the most common genes and DNA of its rows. TCRdb, not the original authors, processed these V and J calls. Here the sample has about 59,000 distinct CDR3 sequences; roughly 13% occur a single time. Together, the top ten hold roughly 9.3% of the sample.

The starting material was whole blood, obtained at baseline. This chain joins TRBV7-9 to TRBJ1-4; TRBD1 aligns with 7 central bases. The receptor comes from an adult who was a healthcare worker with PCR-confirmed SARS-CoV-2 infection or an uninfected control (not recorded which). CDR3 region: CASSIPGQFNEKLFF. The DNA sequence is given as TGTGCCAGCAGCATACCGGGACAGTTTAATGAAAAACTGTTTTTT.